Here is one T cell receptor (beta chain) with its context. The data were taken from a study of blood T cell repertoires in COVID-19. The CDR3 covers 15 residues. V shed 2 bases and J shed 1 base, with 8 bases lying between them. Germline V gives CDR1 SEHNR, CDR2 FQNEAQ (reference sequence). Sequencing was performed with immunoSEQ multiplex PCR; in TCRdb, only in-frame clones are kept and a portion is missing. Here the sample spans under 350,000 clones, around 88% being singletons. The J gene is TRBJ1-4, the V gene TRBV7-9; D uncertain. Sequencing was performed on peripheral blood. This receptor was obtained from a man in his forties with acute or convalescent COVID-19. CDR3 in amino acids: CASSLLPGTNEKLFF. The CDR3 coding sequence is TGTGCCAGCAGCTTACTTCCGGGAACTAATGAAAAACTGTTTTTT.